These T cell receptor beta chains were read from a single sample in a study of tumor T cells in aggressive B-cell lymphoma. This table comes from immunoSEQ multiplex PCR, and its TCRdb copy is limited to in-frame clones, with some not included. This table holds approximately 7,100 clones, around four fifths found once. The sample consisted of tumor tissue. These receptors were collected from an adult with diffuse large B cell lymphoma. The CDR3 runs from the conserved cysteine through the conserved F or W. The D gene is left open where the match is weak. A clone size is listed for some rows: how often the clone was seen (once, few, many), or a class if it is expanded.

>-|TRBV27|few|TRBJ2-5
TGTGCCAGCAGCCCCCGGGTTGGCGTACTACAAGAGACCCAGTACTTC
CASSPRVGVLQETQYF
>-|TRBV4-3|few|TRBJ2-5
TGCGCCAGCAGCCAAGATTCCGGGGATCGGGAGACCCAGTACTTC
CASSQDSGDRETQYF
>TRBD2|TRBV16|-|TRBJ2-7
TGTGCCAGCAGCCCAGGACTAGCGGGAACCGGCTCCTACGAGCAGTACTTC
CASSPGLAGTGSYEQYF
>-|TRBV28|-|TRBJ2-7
TGTGCCAGCAGCTCAGCTCGGGCAGGGGGGTACGAGCAGTACTTC
CASSSARAGGYEQYF
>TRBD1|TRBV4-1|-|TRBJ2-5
TGCGCCAGCAGCCGAGGACAGGGTTTGGAGACCCAGTACTTC
CASSRGQGLETQYF
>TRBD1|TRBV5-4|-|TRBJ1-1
TGTGCCAGCAGCTGGATGGACAGGGGGCAAGCTTTCTTT
CASSWMDRGQAFF
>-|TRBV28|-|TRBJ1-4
TGTGCCAGCACGCCCTGGGGGCCTACTAATGAAAAACTGTTTTTT
CASTPWGPTNEKLFF
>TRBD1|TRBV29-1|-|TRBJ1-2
TGCAGCGTTGAAGGGACAGGGGAAGGCTACACCTTC
CSVEGTGEGYTF
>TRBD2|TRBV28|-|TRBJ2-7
TGTGCCAGCAGGGAACTGGGGGAGCGGGAGGGTGACGAGCAGTACTTC
CASRELGEREGDEQYF
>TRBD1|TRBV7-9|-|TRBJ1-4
TGTGCCAGCAGCGCGACAGGGGGCGACGAAAAACTGTTTTTT
CASSATGGDEKLFF
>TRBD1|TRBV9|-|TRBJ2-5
TGTGCCAGCAGCACGGGACAGGGGTACCAAGAGACCCAGTACTTC
CASSTGQGYQETQYF
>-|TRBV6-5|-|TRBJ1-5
TGTGCCAGCAGTTACTCCCCCGGCGGGAAGCCCCAGCATTTT
CASSYSPGGKPQHF
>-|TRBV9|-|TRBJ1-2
TGTGCCAGCAGCGTAGACGTCAGGATAGACTATGGCTACACCTTC
CASSVDVRIDYGYTF
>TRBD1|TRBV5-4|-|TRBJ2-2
TGTGCCAGCAGTTCCTTAGGACAGGGTATAGTGGAGTTGTTTTTT
CASSSLGQGIVELFF
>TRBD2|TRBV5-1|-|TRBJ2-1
TGCGCCAGCAGTCGAGATCTAGCGGGAGACTACAATGAGCAGTTCTTC
CASSRDLAGDYNEQFF
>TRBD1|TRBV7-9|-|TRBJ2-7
TGTGCCAGCAGCCCCCCGGGACAGGGGGCCTACGAGCAGTACTTC
CASSPPGQGAYEQYF
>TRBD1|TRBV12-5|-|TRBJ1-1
TGTGCTAGTGGTTCGACAGGGGAGGGGATGAACACTGAAGCTTTCTTT
CASGSTGEGMNTEAFF
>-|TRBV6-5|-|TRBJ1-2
TGTGCCAGCAGTTCACCGGACACGGAAGGGATCTATGGCTACACCTTC
CASSSPDTEGIYGYTF
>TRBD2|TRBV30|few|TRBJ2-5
TGTGCCTGGAAGCCGGTTTGGGGGGGATCTATTTTAAACCAAGAGACCCAGTACTTC
CAWKPVWGGSILNQETQYF
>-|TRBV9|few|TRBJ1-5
-
CASSVGVGSNQPQHF
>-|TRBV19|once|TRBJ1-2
TGTGCCATATGGGAGGGCTATGGCTACACCTTC
CAIWEGYGYTF
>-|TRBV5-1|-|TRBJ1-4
TGCGCCAGCACCTACGGGGGTATAAATGAAAAACTGTTTTTT
CASTYGGINEKLFF